This TCR beta chain emerged from a study of T cells in Graves' hyperthyroidism and ophthalmopathy. Study-level results: A model using 13 V-J features told ophthalmopathy apart from stable hyperthyroidism. In the blood, most expanded thyroid clonotypes above 0.001 appeared as well. The model predicted ophthalmopathy a median around 6.5 months before onset.

With 10 bases clipped from V and 2 bases from J, the junction kept 8 bases outside the gene matches. Germline-derived CDR1 and CDR2 are SNHLY and FYNNEI. The CDR3 is made up of 13 amino acids. The investigators amplified TCR beta CDR3 regions from RNA transcripts. With the HTBI primer set, the TCR CDR3 went through a first round of RT-PCR. TCRdb passed the multiplex PCR reads through MiXCR, listing each CDR3 protein once. The data hold some 460,000 distinct CDR3 sequences, with around 14% observed a single time. About this clonotype: What it binds is unknown. Just one base apart from a much larger clone, this may be a read error.

In patients aged 18 to 65, hyperthyroidism was newly diagnosed, with duration under 2 months. V gene TRBV2 combines with J gene TRBJ2-7; 7 nucleotides agree with TRBD1. Source material: blood. The sequence derives from a woman younger than 30 with Graves' hyperthyroidism. DNA of the CDR3: TGTGCCACCGGCCCGGGACAGACCTACGAGCAGTACTTC. Residues: CATGPGQTYEQYF.